A selection of T cell receptor beta chains follows, all from one sample in a study of regulatory T cells in long-lasting Graves disease. MiXCR was run by TCRdb on the multiplex PCR reads, yielding one entry per CDR3 protein. The sample consists of hundreds of thousands of distinct CDR3 sequences, less than 25% of them appearing once. Sequenced material: peripheral blood mononuclear cells (PBMCs), taken when the disease was refractory, from a patient treated with antithyroid drugs. The source of these receptors is a female donor with Graves disease. The CDR3 runs from the conserved cysteine through the conserved F or W. Fields, in order: clone size, J gene, D gene, V gene, CDR3 protein, CDR3 DNA. The D gene is left open where the match is weak. Clone size is not always given. Where it is, it says once, few, many or a class for expanded clones.

size: .; J: TRBJ1-5; D: .; V: TRBV12-5; CDR3: CASGANQPQHF; DNA: TGTGCTAGTGGTGCCAATCAGCCCCAGCATTTT
size: .; J: TRBJ1-1; D: TRBD1; V: TRBV30; CDR3: CAWRPKGTGRSFF; DNA: TGTGCCTGGAGACCAAAAGGGACAGGGAGATCTTTCTTT
size: many; J: TRBJ1-1; D: .; V: TRBV20-1; CDR3: CSARIPGRENTEAFF; DNA: TGCAGTGCTAGAATTCCGGGACGGGAGAACACTGAAGCTTTCTTT
size: many; J: TRBJ1-1; D: .; V: TRBV12-3/TRBV12-4; CDR3: CASSLDSGNTEAFF; DNA: TGTGCCAGCAGTTTAGACTCAGGGAACACTGAAGCTTTCTTT
size: few; J: TRBJ2-4; D: .; V: TRBV28; CDR3: CASSQEGHIDIQYF; DNA: TGTGCCAGCAGTCAGGAGGGCCATATCGACATTCAGTACTTC
size: few; J: TRBJ1-1; D: TRBD1; V: TRBV27; CDR3: CASSLRQGGTEAFF; DNA: TGTGCCAGCAGTTTACGACAGGGGGGCACTGAAGCTTTCTTT
size: few; J: TRBJ2-7; D: .; V: TRBV2; CDR3: CASSVDKTYEQYF; DNA: TGTGCCAGCAGTGTGGACAAGACCTACGAGCAGTACTTC
size: few; J: TRBJ2-2; D: TRBD2; V: TRBV3-1; CDR3: CASSLRTKGLAGVTGELFF; DNA: TGTGCCAGCAGCCTCCGAACCAAGGGACTAGCGGGTGTAACCGGGGAGCTGTTTTTT
size: many; J: TRBJ1-5; D: .; V: TRBV15; CDR3: CATGGGATINQPQHF; DNA: TGTGCCACCGGGGGGGGGGCGACCATCAATCAGCCCCAGCATTTT
size: few; J: TRBJ2-7; D: .; V: TRBV3-1; CDR3: CASSQDRGAFSYEQYF; DNA: TGTGCCAGCAGCCAAGATAGGGGGGCCTTTTCCTACGAGCAGTACTTC
size: once; J: TRBJ1-5; D: .; V: TRBV5-1; CDR3: CASSLEGRGDQPQHF; DNA: TGCGCCAGCAGCTTGGAGGGGCGCGGTGATCAGCCCCAGCATTTT
size: .; J: TRBJ1-6; D: .; V: TRBV6-2/TRBV6-3; CDR3: CASSEGWGPINSPLHF; DNA: TGTGCCAGCAGTGAAGGTTGGGGACCGATTAATTCACCCCTCCACTTT
size: few; J: TRBJ2-5; D: .; V: TRBV5-1; CDR3: CASSFRDSKETQYF; DNA: TGCGCCAGCAGCTTCCGAGACAGTAAAGAGACCCAGTACTTC
size: few; J: TRBJ2-4; D: TRBD1; V: TRBV6-1; CDR3: CASRGQGENIQYF; DNA: TGTGCCAGCAGAGGACAGGGGGAAAACATTCAGTACTTC
size: many; J: TRBJ2-5; D: .; V: TRBV28; CDR3: CASSLVGVMETQYF; DNA: TGTGCCAGCAGTTTAGTCGGGGTCATGGAGACCCAGTACTTC
size: few; J: TRBJ2-7; D: TRBD1; V: TRBV29-1; CDR3: CSVGTGDKYEQYF; DNA: TGCAGCGTTGGGACAGGGGATAAATACGAGCAGTACTTC
size: few; J: TRBJ2-7; D: TRBD1; V: TRBV3-1; CDR3: CASSPRDRGMAEQYF; DNA: TGTGCCAGCAGCCCCCGGGACAGGGGAATGGCCGAGCAGTACTTC
size: few; J: TRBJ2-7; D: TRBD1; V: TRBV14; CDR3: CASSQGRRWDRDYEQYF; DNA: TGTGCCAGCAGCCAAGGCCGGAGGTGGGACAGGGACTACGAGCAGTACTTC
size: .; J: TRBJ2-7; D: .; V: TRBV6-1; CDR3: CASTALRQRTYEQYF; DNA: TGTGCCAGCACCGCCTTAAGGCAGAGAACCTACGAGCAGTACTTC
size: many; J: TRBJ1-1; D: .; V: TRBV27; CDR3: CASSLGAGGRWLTEAFF; DNA: TGTGCCAGCAGTTTAGGGGCGGGAGGGAGGTGGTTGACTGAAGCTTTCTTT
size: .; J: TRBJ1-5; D: .; V: TRBV19; CDR3: CASSRSSDIWQPQHF; DNA: TGTGCCAGTAGTAGATCGTCGGACATATGGCAGCCCCAGCATTTT
size: .; J: TRBJ2-2; D: .; V: TRBV11-3; CDR3: CASSLERGGTGELFF; DNA: TGTGCCAGCAGCTTAGAGCGGGGAGGCACCGGGGAGCTGTTTTTT
size: .; J: TRBJ2-7; D: TRBD2; V: TRBV20-1; CDR3: CSGMVAGVYEQYF; DNA: TGCAGTGGGATGGTAGCGGGCGTCTACGAGCAGTACTTC
size: few; J: TRBJ1-5; D: TRBD1; V: TRBV28; CDR3: CASRLGTGGTQPQHF; DNA: TGTGCCAGCAGATTAGGGACAGGGGGCACTCAGCCCCAGCATTTT
size: few; J: TRBJ1-5; D: .; V: TRBV19; CDR3: CASRQQGNSNQPQHF; DNA: TGTGCCAGTAGACAACAGGGCAATAGCAATCAGCCCCAGCATTTT
size: few; J: TRBJ2-1; D: .; V: TRBV11-3; CDR3: CASSLGSGNEQFF; DNA: TGTGCCAGCAGCTTAGGAAGTGGGAATGAGCAGTTCTTC
size: .; J: TRBJ1-6; D: .; V: TRBV7-2; CDR3: CASSAGPADSPLHF; DNA: TGTGCCAGCAGCGCGGGACCGGCGGATTCACCCCTCCACTTT
size: many; J: TRBJ1-5; D: .; V: TRBV6-5; CDR3: CASSYSKGRISNQPQHF; DNA: TGTGCCAGCAGTTACTCGAAGGGTCGGATTAGCAATCAGCCCCAGCATTTT
size: .; J: TRBJ2-2; D: TRBD2; V: TRBV29-1; CDR3: CSVRAGLDTGEPFF; DNA: TGCAGCGTCCGAGCGGGACTAGATACCGGGGAGCCGTTTTTT
size: many; J: TRBJ1-1; D: .; V: TRBV7-2; CDR3: CASSLGGRTFEAFF; DNA: TGTGCCAGCAGCTTAGGTGGGCGAACCTTTGAAGCTTTCTTT
size: many; J: TRBJ2-7; D: .; V: TRBV7-8; CDR3: CASSLPLTGGYGEQYF; DNA: TGTGCCAGCAGCTTACCCTTGACCGGGGGATATGGGGAGCAGTACTTC
size: .; J: TRBJ1-2; D: .; V: TRBV7-9; CDR3: CASSPGVYGYTF; DNA: TGTGCCAGCAGCCCAGGGGTCTATGGCTACACCTTC
size: .; J: TRBJ1-1; D: .; V: TRBV11-2; CDR3: CASSLESRDTEAFF; DNA: TGTGCCAGCAGCTTAGAGAGTCGAGACACTGAAGCTTTCTTT
size: few; J: TRBJ2-5; D: .; V: TRBV6-1; CDR3: CASRGDRDQETQYF; DNA: TGTGCCAGCAGAGGCGACAGAGACCAAGAGACCCAGTACTTC
size: .; J: TRBJ2-3; D: TRBD2; V: TRBV7-3; CDR3: CASSPIAGEVDTQYF; DNA: TGTGCCAGCAGCCCGATAGCGGGAGAGGTAGATACGCAGTATTTT
size: once; J: TRBJ2-7; D: .; V: TRBV3-1; CDR3: CASSQGRQVRNEQYF; DNA: TGTGCCAGCAGCCAAGGGCGACAGGTGAGGAACGAGCAGTACTTC
size: few; J: TRBJ2-2; D: .; V: TRBV6-2/TRBV6-3; CDR3: CASIPTVANTGGLFF; DNA: TGTGCCAGCATCCCGACAGTCGCGAACACCGGGGGGCTGTTTTTT
size: .; J: TRBJ1-6; D: .; V: TRBV10-2; CDR3: CASSERAGYGSPLHF; DNA: TGCGCCAGCAGTGAGAGGGCAGGGTATGGTTCACCCCTCCACTTT
size: many; J: TRBJ1-2; D: .; V: TRBV5-4; CDR3: CASSPGWTDYTF; DNA: TGTGCCAGCAGCCCAGGATGGACCGACTACACCTTC
size: few; J: TRBJ1-1; D: .; V: TRBV10-3; CDR3: CAISEGGIEAFF; DNA: TGTGCCATCAGTGAGGGGGGGATCGAAGCTTTCTTT
size: many; J: TRBJ1-2; D: .; V: TRBV12-3/TRBV12-4; CDR3: CASSLPGNYGYTF; DNA: TGTGCCAGCAGTTTGCCAGGAAACTATGGCTACACCTTC
size: many; J: TRBJ2-7; D: .; V: TRBV9; CDR3: CASSALQGEQYF; DNA: TGTGCCAGCAGCGCCTTACAAGGGGAGCAGTACTTC